This T cell receptor beta chain was sequenced in a study of blood T cell repertoires in COVID-19. About the research overall: Donors in the United States, Italy and Spain gave samples during acute or convalescent COVID-19. Sources were T cells, B-cell-depleted T cells, or PBMCs; the material itself was cDNA or gDNA.

In the study's own analysis: Researchers report that nucleated cell counts were estimated from reference gene primer amplification. Sequenced by immunoSEQ multiplex PCR; TCRdb stores in-frame clones only, minus some. The V and J calls and clone size were taken over from that table, and D and trimming were inferred from the DNA. Found here are about 120,000 clones, more than 75% of them singletons; the top ten hold 25% to 30%. Sequencing input: peripheral blood. This sequence originates from an older woman with acute or convalescent COVID-19.

The CDR3 sequence is CASSLVGSRGETQYF. CDR3 coding DNA: TGTGCCAGCAGCTTGGTCGGAAGCAGAGGAGAGACCCAGTACTTC. The gene calls are TRBV5-4 and TRBJ2-5; D gene ambiguous. CDR1 SGHNT and CDR2 YYREEE come from the germline V gene (reference sequence). Between the trimmed V and J ends, which lost 0 bases and 4 bases, there was a span of 13 bases. This CDR3 contains 15 residues.